This T cell receptor (beta chain) was obtained from a study of cytomegalovirus exposure and HLA in healthy donors. Primers for the PCR totalled 60 Vbeta and 13 Jbeta. The repertoire was sequenced with immunoSEQ multiplex PCR; TCRdb's copy has only in-frame clones and lacks some. The sample lists 100,000 to 150,000 clones; roughly 82% were seen once. Findings and limits, study-wide: As was reported, the classifier diagnosed cytomegalovirus status with high specificity and sensitivity. Data from an earlier analysis indicated that most TCR beta V segments were productive either about 87% or about 30% of the time.

Worth noting for this clone: Its antigen is still unknown.

Germline CDR1 SGDLS, CDR2 YYNGEE. The V segment lost 4 bases and the J segment 3 bases; nucleotides outside the gene matches: 2. This CDR3 comprises 14 residues. The material sequenced was PBMCs. This receptor was identified in a man aged 45-60 years in good health and CMV-seronegative. This chain links TRBV9 with TRBJ2-5; 11 bases map to TRBD2. The CDR3 here is CASSPGLAEETQYF. The CDR3, as DNA: TGTGCCAGCAGCCCGGGACTAGCGGAAGAGACCCAGTACTTC.